Described below is a single TCR beta chain sequence and its context. The clone's antigen remains unknown. Base-call qualities are not available, and no considerably larger clone is one nucleotide away. Receptor amplification or capture employed PCR. The data were produced on an Illumina HiSeq 2500. Molecular barcoding was employed in the preparation of TCR libraries, with unique molecular identifiers being used to normalize TCRbeta repertoire quantification. The raw public reads went through TCRdb reprocessing: fastp at Q25, MiXCR clone calling, in-frame beta chains kept. CDR3 protein sequences are deduplicated, and each keeps its most common genes and DNA. For this sample the table gives nearly 400,000 distinct CDR3 sequences, of which about a fifth were detected only once. The top ten constitute over 3.5% of the sample. Inclusive of the bounding cysteine and phenylalanine, the CDR3 is 15 residues long. Of the read, only the CDR3 DNA is kept; its 45 bases are in frame from base 1. According to the germline V gene, CDR1 reads LGHNA and CDR2 reads YNFKEQ. A distance of 6 bases separates the germline ends of V and J, which lose 0 bases and 0 bases respectively.

These data come from a study of T-cell reconstitution after alpha-beta-depleted transplantation in children (dated by TCRdb to 2015 to 2016). As for the study more broadly: Using TCR repertoire profiling, the study followed T-cell immune reconstitution in a quantitative way in children after TCRalphabeta/CD19-depleted allogeneic hematopoietic cell transplantation.

The TCR comes from a human donor who donated a stem cell graft to a child with acute myeloid leukemia. This specimen consisted of PBMCs from the stem cell graft donor, obtained from the stem cell graft. The chain is made from TRBV4-2 and TRBJ2-4, with the D gene not clear enough to name. Read as DNA, the sequence is TGTGCCAGCAGCCAAGATGGGGTAGCCAAAAACATTCAGTACTTC. This codes for CASSQDGVAKNIQYF.